The text below deals with one T cell receptor (beta chain). This clone's antigen is unknown. The record has no base qualities; no much larger clone is one base away. The CDR3 spans 17 residues, from the cysteine through the phenylalanine. The kept DNA is CDR3 alone, 51 bases in frame from the first base. Trimming at the junction amounts to 0 bases on V and 4 bases on J, and the germline ends lie 18 bases apart. From the germline V gene, CDR1 is LGHNA and CDR2 is YSLEER. This record belongs to a study of blood T cell repertoires in COVID-19 (dated by TCRdb to the early 2020s). About the full investigation: Samples covering the acute and convalescent phases of COVID-19 were provided by collaborators in the United States, Italy and Spain. The repertoires were released in a freely available public database meant as a resource for research on the immune response to SARS-CoV-2. Subjects who had been exposed to COVID-19, were actively infected with it, or had recovered from it provided the deeply sampled blood TCRbeta repertoires that made up the dataset. The samples were drawn from the first 160 participants of the ongoing ImmuneRACE study and from 950 to 1,500 subjects provided by 6 global collaborators. Sample metadata almost always included a de-identified subject ID, COVID-19 status, age in years and sex. The prospective study material was composed of cDNA or gDNA derived from T cells, B-cell-depleted T cells, or PBMCs. Where available, HLA class I and class II types were taken from metadata supplied by the sample provider and were not determined by assay-based typing.

TCRbeta CDR3 regions were amplified from genomic DNA by means of the immunoSEQ Assay, a bias-controlled multiplex PCR. The paper's processing steps were these. The number of nucleated cells in each sample was estimated from the amplification of reference gene primers within the assay. Sequence reads were collapsed and filtered to measure the absolute abundance of every unique TCRbeta CDR3 rearrangement. For each sample, productive Simpson clonality was calculated as the square root of Simpson's diversity index across productive rearrangements. TCRdb re-hosts the immuneACCESS table, in-frame sequences only. Its copies lack some clones; in the studies checked, an unresolved V gene accounts for under half of them, and the cause for the rest is not known. V and J calls and clone size are given by that table; D and trimming were obtained from the DNA. This sample comprises 96,000 or so clones, roughly 88% of them detected only once. The ten largest clones represent around 3% of the sample.

General findings and caveats noted by the study authors: The quantity of clinical and demographic metadata differed by source and by participant and was supplied without curation.

Whole blood was collected in K2EDTA tubes by collaborating institutions according to the institutions' own protocols. For TCRbeta analysis, collaborators shipped samples as frozen whole blood, isolated PBMCs, or DNA extracted from either of those sample types. This TCR derives from a woman of 80 years or more with acute or convalescent COVID-19. The rearranged segments are TRBV4-3 and TRBJ1-2; possibly the D gene is TRBD1, per 5 matching bases. The sample was peripheral blood. The sequenced DNA is TGCGCCAGCAGCCAAGATTTCAGGCCTCCGGGGGGCTATGGCTACACCTTC. This is translated as CASSQDFRPPGGYGYTF.